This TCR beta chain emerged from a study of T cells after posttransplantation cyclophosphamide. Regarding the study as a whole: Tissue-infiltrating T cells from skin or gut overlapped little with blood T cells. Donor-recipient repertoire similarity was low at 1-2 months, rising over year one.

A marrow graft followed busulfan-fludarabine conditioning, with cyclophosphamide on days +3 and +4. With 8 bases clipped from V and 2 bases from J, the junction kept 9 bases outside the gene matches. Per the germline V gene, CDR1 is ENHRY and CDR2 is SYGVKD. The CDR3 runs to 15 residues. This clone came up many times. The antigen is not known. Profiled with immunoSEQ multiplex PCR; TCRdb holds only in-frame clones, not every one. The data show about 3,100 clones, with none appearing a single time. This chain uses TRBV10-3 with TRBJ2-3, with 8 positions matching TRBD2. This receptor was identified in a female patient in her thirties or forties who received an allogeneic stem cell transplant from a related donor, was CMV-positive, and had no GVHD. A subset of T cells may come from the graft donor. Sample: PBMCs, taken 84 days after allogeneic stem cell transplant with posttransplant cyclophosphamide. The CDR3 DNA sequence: TGTGCCATCCAAGGGAGCGGGGGTAACACAGATACGCAGTATTTT. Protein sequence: CAIQGSGGNTDTQYF.